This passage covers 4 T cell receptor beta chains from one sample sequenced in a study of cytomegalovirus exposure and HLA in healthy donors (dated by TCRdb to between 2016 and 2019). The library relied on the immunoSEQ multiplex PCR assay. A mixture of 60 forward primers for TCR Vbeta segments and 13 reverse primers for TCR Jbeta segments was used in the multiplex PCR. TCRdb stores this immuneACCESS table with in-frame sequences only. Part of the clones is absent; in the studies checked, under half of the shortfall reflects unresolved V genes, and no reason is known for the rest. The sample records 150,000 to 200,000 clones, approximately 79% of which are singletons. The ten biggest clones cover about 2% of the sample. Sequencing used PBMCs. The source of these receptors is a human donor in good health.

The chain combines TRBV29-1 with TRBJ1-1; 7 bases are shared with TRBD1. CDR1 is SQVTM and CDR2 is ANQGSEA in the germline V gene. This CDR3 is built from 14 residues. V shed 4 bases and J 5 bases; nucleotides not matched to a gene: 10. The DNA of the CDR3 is TGCAGCGTTGTTTGGGGACAGCTGGGTACTGAAGCTTTCTTT. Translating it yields CSVVWGQLGTEAFF. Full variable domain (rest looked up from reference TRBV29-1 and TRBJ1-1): SAVISQKPSRDICQRGTSLTIQCQVDSQVTMMFWYRQQPGQSLTLIATANQGSEATYESGFVIDKFPISRPNLTFSTLTVSNMSPEDSSIYLCSVVWGQLGTEAFFGQGTRLTVV.

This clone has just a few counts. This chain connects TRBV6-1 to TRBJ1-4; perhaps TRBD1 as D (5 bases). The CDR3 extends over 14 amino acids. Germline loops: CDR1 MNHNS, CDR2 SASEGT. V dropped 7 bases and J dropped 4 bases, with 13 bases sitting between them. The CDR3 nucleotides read TGTGCCAGCACCGGGGGTCTGCGTAATGAAAAACTGTTTTTT. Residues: CASTGGLRNEKLFF.

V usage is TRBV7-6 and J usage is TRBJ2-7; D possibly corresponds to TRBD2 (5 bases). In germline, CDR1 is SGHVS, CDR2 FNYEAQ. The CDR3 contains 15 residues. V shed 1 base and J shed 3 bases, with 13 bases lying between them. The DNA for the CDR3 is TGTGCCAGCAGCTTAGAATCGGGGTTCGACTACGAGCAGTACTTC. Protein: CASSLESGFDYEQYF.

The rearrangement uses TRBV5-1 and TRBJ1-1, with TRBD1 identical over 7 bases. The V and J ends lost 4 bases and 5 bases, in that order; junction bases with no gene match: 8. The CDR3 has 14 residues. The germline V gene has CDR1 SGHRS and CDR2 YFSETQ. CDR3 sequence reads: CASSDNTGDTEAFF. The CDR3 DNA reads TGCGCCAGCAGCGATAACACAGGGGATACTGAAGCTTTCTTT.